A single sample is the source of the 29 T cell receptor beta chains below, sequenced in a study of beta chain features in type 1 diabetes. Study results and limitations: Significant though moderate, a shortening of TCRB CDR3s appeared in all four CD4+ subsets of Type 1 diabetes patients.

The sequenced template was cDNA made from the entire isolated RNA. Some clones are missing from TCRdb's copy, which holds only in-frame ones; the method was immunoSEQ multiplex PCR. The profile shows some 150,000 clones, 10% to 15% of them singletons. These receptors' antigens are unknown. The sample comprised central memory CD4+ T cells from blood. The receptors shown here come from a man between 18 and 35 years old with type 1 diabetes.

This clone came up a few times. The chain carries TRBV7-2 and TRBJ1-3; maybe TRBD1 (5 bases). Trimming stripped 6 bases from V and 4 bases from J, with 10 bases between. Germline V gives CDR1 SGHTA, CDR2 FQGNSA. The CDR3 contains 13 residues. The CDR3 reads CASSSGLGNTIYF. In DNA form, the CDR3 reads TGTGCCAGCAGTTCAGGGTTAGGAAACACCATATATTTT.

The J gene is TRBJ2-1, the V gene TRBV28; D perhaps matches TRBD1 (6 bases). The V end lost 2 bases, the J end lost 0 bases, and 17 bases lay between the germline ends. Germline lookup yields CDR1 MDHEN and CDR2 SYDVKM. This CDR3 contains 18 residues. This chain's CDR3 is CASSLVPTRGSSYNEQFF. CDR3 coding DNA: TGTGCCAGCAGTTTAGTCCCAACCAGGGGAAGCTCCTACAATGAGCAGTTCTTC.

The chain joins TRBV5-1 to TRBJ1-1, with D unclear. Germline-derived CDR1 and CDR2 are SGHRS and YFSETQ. This CDR3 spans 14 amino acids. V lost 0 bases to trimming and J lost 3 bases, with 9 bases between them. This CDR3 is CASSLAGYDTEAFF. The CDR3 coding sequence is TGCGCCAGCAGCTTGGCGGGTTACGACACTGAAGCTTTCTTT.

With regard to this clone: A much larger clone sits a single nucleotide away, making a read error possible. V and J are TRBV30 and TRBJ2-1, with 16 positions matching TRBD2. The CDR3 covers 15 residues. Germline V gene lookup returns CDR1 GTSNPN and CDR2 SVGIG (reference sequence). The CDR3 region is CAWSYGTSGGAEQLF. The DNA of the CDR3 is TGTGCCTGGAGTTATGGGACTAGCGGGGGGGCCGAGCAGCTCTTC.

This clone was observed a few times. This chain links TRBV18 with TRBJ2-2, with a tentative D call TRBD1 (5 bases). The CDR3 is made up of 13 amino acids. Germline assignment: CDR1 KGHSH and CDR2 LQKENI. The germline V and J ends were trimmed by 6 bases and 7 bases, with 12 bases remaining between them. The CDR3 protein is CASSSTGGGELFF. CDR3 nucleotide sequence: TGTGCCAGCTCGAGTACAGGCGGCGGGGAGCTGTTTTTT.

This clone has just a few counts. This chain connects TRBV11-2 to TRBJ2-1; a weak D match, TRBD2 (7 bases). V was shortened by 1 base and J by 4 bases, with 11 bases between the two germline ends. This CDR3 comprises 15 residues. CDR1 and CDR2 from the germline V gene are SGHAT and FQNNGV. The CDR3 here is CASSLVRGPYNEQFF. DNA for the CDR3: TGTGCCAGCAGCTTAGTGCGGGGGCCATACAATGAGCAGTTCTTC.

The chain joins TRBV6-1 to TRBJ2-6; no clear D. Germline lookup yields CDR1 MNHNS and CDR2 SASEGT. V lost 2 bases and J lost 0, with 8 bases in between. The CDR3 runs 16 residues. CDR3: CASSESPGSGANVLTF. CDR3 nucleotides: TGTGCCAGCAGTGAATCCCCAGGCTCTGGGGCCAACGTCCTGACTTTC.

In this sample, this clone turned up many times. J is TRBJ2-2 and V is TRBV7-2; D may match TRBD1 or TRBD2 (5 bases each). V was clipped by 4 bases and J by 3 bases, with 12 bases between them. This CDR3 spans 15 amino acids. The germline gives CDR1 SGHTA, CDR2 FQGNSA. In DNA, the CDR3 is TGTGCCAGCAGCTCTCTCGGGGCGGACACCGGGGAGCTGTTTTTT. Protein product: CASSSLGADTGELFF. The full variable domain, completed using reference TRBV7-2 and TRBJ2-2, is GAGVSQSPSNKVTEKGKDVELRCDPISGHTALYWYRQSLGQGLEFLIYFQGNSAPDKSGLPSDRFSAERTGGSVSTLTIQRTQQEDSAVYLCASSSLGADTGELFFGEGSRLTVL.

The chain employs TRBV5-1 and TRBJ2-3; TRBD2 matches at 11 bases. CDR1 and CDR2 from the germline V gene are SGHRS and YFSETQ. Trimming at V came to 4 bases and at J to 14 bases, leaving 12 bases not matched to a gene. This CDR3 spans 14 amino acids. The CDR3 DNA follows: TGCGCCAGCAGCGTCGGGACTAGCGGAGCAAGTCCGTATTTT. Translating gives CASSVGTSGASPYF.

J is TRBJ2-1 and V is TRBV10-2; D not certain. There are 13 residues in the CDR3. In germline, CDR1 is WSHSY, CDR2 SAAADI. Between the trimmed V and J ends, which lost 3 bases and 6 bases, there was a span of 9 bases. Written as DNA, the CDR3 is TGCGCCAGCAGTGACCCGGTTGCCAATGAGCAGTTCTTC. Translated, it gives CASSDPVANEQFF.

This chain uses TRBV29-1 with TRBJ2-3; 7 nucleotides line up with TRBD2. The CDR3 runs to 14 residues. With V trimmed by 7 bases and J by 2 bases, 9 bases remained unmatched. CDR1 SQVTM and CDR2 ANQGSEA come from the germline V gene. The CDR3 reads CSAAGGSTTDTQYF. Written as DNA, the CDR3 is TGCAGCGCGGCCGGGGGGAGCACCACAGATACGCAGTATTTT.

The chain links TRBV7-2 to TRBJ1-1; the D is unclear. Germline CDR1 SGHTA, CDR2 FQGNSA. Trimming shortened V by 3 bases and J by 11 bases, and 16 bases separated the two germline ends. This CDR3 has 13 residues. The CDR3 nucleotides are TGTGCCAGCAGCTTGTTCGGACCAAATAGGGCTTTCTTT. This gives the protein CASSLFGPNRAFF.

This clone was detected a few times. V gene TRBV29-1 combines with J gene TRBJ2-2; D gene unclear. CDR1 is SQVTM, CDR2 ANQGSEA, per germline. This CDR3 has 11 residues. The germline V and J ends were trimmed by 5 bases and 7 bases, with 8 bases remaining between them. The CDR3 nucleotides are TGCAGCGTTCAGACAATCGGGGAGCTGTTTTTT. It translates to CSVQTIGELFF.

This clone has more than one count but fewer than ten. The CDR3 region has the DNA TGCGCCAGCAGCCAAGGACTAGCGGGGACATTTACGCAGTTCTTC. It specifies CASSQGLAGTFTQFF. This chain links TRBV4-1 with TRBJ2-1; TRBD2 aligns across 11 bases. Germline V gives CDR1 MGHRA, CDR2 YSYEKL. CDR3 size: 15 residues. After removal of 1 base from V and 12 bases from J, the junction contained 8 bases not matched to a gene.

This clone was recorded a few times. The chain carries TRBV5-1 and TRBJ2-2, with D hard to call. The germline CDR1 and CDR2 sequences are SGHRS and YFSETQ. This CDR3 contains 17 residues. Trimming removed 4 bases from V and 0 bases from J, with 16 bases in between. The CDR3 loop is CASSLWAQPSNTGELFF. The CDR3, as DNA: TGCGCCAGCAGCCTATGGGCGCAACCGTCGAACACCGGGGAGCTGTTTTTT. Supplemented by reference TRBV5-1 and TRBJ2-2, the full variable domain reads KAGVTQTPRYLIKTRGQQVTLSCSPISGHRSVSWYQQTPGQGLQFLFEYFSETQRNKGNFPGRFSGRQFSNSRSEMNVSTLELGDSALYLCASSLWAQPSNTGELFFGEGSRLTVL.

This clone appeared a few times. The V and J genes are TRBV29-1 and TRBJ1-4, with TRBD1 matching over 10 bases. The germline gives CDR1 SQVTM, CDR2 ANQGSEA. The J segment lost 8 bases and the V segment lost 7 bases, leaving 4 bases of the junction unmatched. This CDR3 has 12 residues. The CDR3 DNA is TGCAGCGCTGGGACAGGGGACGAAAAACTGTTTTTT. Translated, it gives CSAGTGDEKLFF. The variable domain in full, with the rest retrieved from reference TRBV29-1 and TRBJ1-4, is SAVISQKPSRDICQRGTSLTIQCQVDSQVTMMFWYRQQPGQSLTLIATANQGSEATYESGFVIDKFPISRPNLTFSTLTVSNMSPEDSSIYLCSAGTGDEKLFFGSGTQLSVL.

The chain carries TRBV30 and TRBJ2-6; D is unresolved. Trimming took 2 bases from V and 0 from J, leaving 11 bases between them. Germline-derived CDR1 and CDR2 are GTSNPN and SVGIG (reference sequence). The CDR3 has 16 residues. CDR3 nucleotides: TGTGCCTGGAGTACCCGGACGGGCTCTGGGGCCAACGTCCTGACTTTC. Translation gives CAWSTRTGSGANVLTF. The variable domain in full, completed from reference TRBV30 and TRBJ2-6, reads SQTIHQWPATLVQPVGSPLSLECTVEGTSNPNLYWYRQAAGRGLQLLFYSVGIGQISSEVPQNLSASRPQDRQFILSSKKLLLSDSGFYLCAWSTRTGSGANVLTFGAGSRLTVL.

The chain joins TRBV4-1 to TRBJ2-1, with TRBD2 identical over 13 bases. Per germline, CDR1 MGHRA and CDR2 YSYEKL. With V trimmed by 3 bases and J by 0 bases, 11 bases remained unmatched. The CDR3 sequence is 20 residues long. The CDR3 DNA reads as TGCGCCAGCAGCCAGGGAGAGACTAGCGGGGGGACGAGCTCCTACAATGAGCAGTTCTTC. Amino acid sequence: CASSQGETSGGTSSYNEQFF.

As regards this clone: Within the sample, other DNA sequences also encode this same CDR3. The chain uses TRBV7-9 and TRBJ1-6; D not resolved. V was pared by 1 base and J by 6 bases, with 4 bases between. This CDR3 contains 13 residues. The germline V gene encodes CDR1 SEHNR and CDR2 FQNEAQ (reference sequence). The CDR3 here is CASSLEGNSPLHF. In DNA, the CDR3 is TGTGCCAGCAGCTTAGAGGGTAATTCACCCCTCCACTTT.

This clone has a handful of counts. The chain combines TRBV7-9 with TRBJ1-1; D unclear. The CDR3 sequence is 15 residues long. V lost 1 base and J 4 bases, leaving 13 bases between the germline ends. CDR1 is SEHNR, CDR2 FQNEAQ, per germline (reference sequence). For the CDR3, the DNA is TGTGCCAGCAGCTTAGTGGGAGGAGGGAGCACTGAAGCTTTCTTT. This encodes CASSLVGGGSTEAFF.

This clone was observed a handful of times. The V gene is TRBV4-3, the J gene TRBJ2-7, with 10 nucleotides matching TRBD2. J gave up 5 bases and V 2 bases, and 21 bases lay outside the gene matches. CDR1 LGHNA and CDR2 YSLEER come from the germline V gene. The CDR3 totals 20 residues. The CDR3 is CASSQTSPSGGPVGYHEQYF. DNA of the CDR3: TGCGCCAGCAGCCAAACCTCTCCTAGCGGGGGTCCCGTCGGGTACCACGAGCAGTACTTC.

This clone turned up a few times. The rearrangement joins TRBV4-1 to TRBJ2-1; D may be TRBD2 (6 bases). This CDR3 has 14 amino acids. V lost 5 bases and J 6 bases, leaving 14 bases between the germline ends. Germline-derived CDR1 and CDR2 are MGHRA and YSYEKL. CDR3 DNA: TGCGCCAGCAGCGGTGAGCGGGTTGGCAATGAGCAGTTCTTC. Translation: CASSGERVGNEQFF.

This rearrangement joins TRBV15 to TRBJ2-5; 8 nucleotides agree with TRBD1. The germline V gene has CDR1 LNHNV and CDR2 YYDKDF (reference sequence). The CDR3 length is 16 residues. Germline trimming cut 0 bases from V and 4 bases from J; bases unmatched to any gene: 7. This CDR3 is CATSRDLAGGRETQYF. Here the CDR3 DNA reads TGTGCCACCAGCAGAGATTTGGCAGGGGGCAGAGAGACCCAGTACTTC.

This clone came up many times. This chain uses TRBV29-1 with TRBJ2-5; maybe TRBD1 (6 bases). Germline loops: CDR1 SQVTM, CDR2 ANQGSEA. The CDR3 has 15 residues. Trimming removed 4 bases at V and 5 bases at J, with 20 bases between. The CDR3 protein is CSVVPPTGAGETQYF. DNA of the CDR3: TGCAGCGTTGTTCCCCCGACAGGCGCAGGGGAGACCCAGTACTTC.

This clone was seen a few times. The chain has TRBV7-9 and TRBJ1-4; D is undetermined. V was cut by 1 base and J by 7 bases, with 7 bases left in between. This CDR3 spans 13 amino acids. The germline V gene has CDR1 SEHNR and CDR2 FQNEAQ (reference sequence). The CDR3 protein is CASSLVQLEKLFF. In DNA, the CDR3 is TGTGCCAGCAGCTTAGTGCAGCTTGAAAAACTGTTTTTT.

V gene TRBV21-1 combines with J gene TRBJ2-7; TRBD1 is the table's D call, not checked against the DNA. TRBV21-1 is a recognized pseudogene. The CDR3 runs 15 residues. CDR3 DNA: TGTGCCAGCAGCAAAGCGCGGGACAGCTTTTACGAGCAGTACTTC. It codes for CASSKARDSFYEQYF.

There are a few counts of this clone. V is TRBV9 and J is TRBJ1-6; no definite D call. The CDR3 is made up of 13 amino acids. CDR1 is SGDLS and CDR2 is YYNGEE in the germline V gene. Trimming left V 3 bases short and J 7 bases short, with 8 bases between. The CDR3 coding sequence is TGTGCCAGCAGCGCCACAGCGAATTCACCCCTCCACTTT. Its protein product is CASSATANSPLHF. The full variable domain, with the rest looked up from reference TRBV9 and TRBJ1-6, is DSGVTQTPKHLITATGQRVTLRCSPRSGDLSVYWYQQSLDQGLQFLIQYYNGEERAKGNILERFSAQQFPDLHSELNLSSLELGDSALYFCASSATANSPLHFGNGTRLTVT.

This clone has only a few counts. The V gene is TRBV13, the J gene TRBJ1-2; D ambiguous. Germline V gives CDR1 PRHDT, CDR2 FYEKMQ (reference sequence). V was clipped by 1 base and J by 4 bases, with 7 bases between them. The CDR3 runs 13 residues. The CDR3 loop is CASSLAPGYGYTF. The CDR3, as DNA: TGTGCCAGCAGCTTAGCACCCGGCTATGGCTACACCTTC.

This clone was observed a handful of times. V is TRBV19 and J is TRBJ1-2, with D tentatively TRBD1 (5 bases). CDR1 is LNHDA and CDR2 is SQIVND in the germline V gene (reference sequence). The CDR3 spans 12 residues. Between the trimmed V and J ends, which lost 1 base and 8 bases, there was a span of 8 bases. The CDR3 spells CASSIGDSGYTF. The CDR3 bases are TGTGCCAGTAGTATAGGTGACAGCGGCTACACCTTC. The full variable domain, in which reference TRBV19 and TRBJ1-2 provide the parts outside the CDR3, is DGGITQSPKYLFRKEGQNVTLSCEQNLNHDAMYWYRQDPGQGLRLIYYSQIVNDFQKGDIAEGYSVSREKKESFPLTVTSAQKNPTAFYLCASSIGDSGYTFGSGTRLTVV.